A single sample is the source of the 15 T cell receptor beta chains below, sequenced in a study of shared clonotypes between healthy human individuals. Assay used: immunoSEQ multiplex PCR; TCRdb lists only in-frame clones, some missing. The sample holds 2 million to 3 million clones, over 85% seen once. Sequencing used naive CD4+ T cells from PBMCs. As to subset: CD45RA+ positively selected. The receptors derive from a man younger than 35 in good health. Some clones in this sample may be carry-over from other donors' samples.

This clone turned up a few times. This rearrangement joins TRBV6-1 to TRBJ1-1; 9 bases agree with TRBD1. With 6 bases clipped from V and 6 bases from J, the junction kept 8 bases outside the gene matches. The CDR3 loop spans 14 amino acids. Per the germline V gene, CDR1 is MNHNS and CDR2 is SASEGT. The CDR3 region has the DNA TGTGCCAGCAGGTACGGACAGGGGAGAGCTGAAGCTTTCTTT. Translated, it gives CASRYGQGRAEAFF.

The chain uses TRBV28 and TRBJ1-3; D is perhaps TRBD1 (5 bases). V was trimmed by 2 bases and J by 4 bases, leaving 18 bases between them. Germline-derived CDR1 and CDR2 are MDHEN and SYDVKM. The CDR3 loop spans 17 amino acids. The CDR3 bases are TGTGCCAGCAGTTTACATACAGGTTCCAGGACCGGAAACACCATATATTTT. Encoded protein: CASSLHTGSRTGNTIYF.

This chain connects TRBV11-3 to TRBJ2-7, with D possibly TRBD2 on 6 matching bases. This CDR3 is 17 amino acids long. Looked up from germline, CDR1 is SGHNT and CDR2 is YENEEA. V lost 5 bases to trimming and J lost 2 bases, with 22 bases between them. CDR3 region: CASSPKRTGGAPYEQYF. The DNA of the CDR3 is TGTGCCAGCAGCCCTAAACGGACCGGGGGAGCCCCCTACGAGCAGTACTTC.

The chain uses TRBV25-1 and TRBJ1-2; 7 bases align to TRBD1. The germline gives CDR1 MGHDK, CDR2 SYGVNS. The CDR3 contains 14 residues. The J segment lost 3 bases and the V segment lost 4 bases, leaving 5 bases of the junction unmatched. CDR3 loop: CASSVAGTDYGYTF. In DNA form, the CDR3 reads TGTGCCAGCAGTGTCGCCGGGACAGACTATGGCTACACCTTC.

The chain has TRBV19 and TRBJ2-1; 9 bases match TRBD1. This CDR3 comprises 15 residues. V lost 3 bases to trimming and J lost 6 bases; unmatched junction nucleotides: 6. Per the germline V gene, CDR1 is LNHDA and CDR2 is SQIVND (reference sequence). As DNA, the CDR3 is TGTGCCAGTAGTATCGACAGGGGGATAAGCAATGAGCAGTTCTTC. This codes for CASSIDRGISNEQFF.

The chain combines TRBV6-5 with TRBJ2-7; 11 nucleotides match TRBD1. V was clipped by 5 bases and J by 2 bases; unmatched bases: 2. The germline CDR1 and CDR2 sequences are MNHEY and SVGAGI. The CDR3 has 14 residues. DNA for the CDR3: TGTGCCAGCAGTCGGACAGGGGGCGCCTACGAGCAGTACTTC. Its translation is CASSRTGGAYEQYF.

V and J are TRBV7-8 and TRBJ2-7, with 9 bases identical to TRBD2. With 2 bases clipped from V and 3 bases from J, the junction kept 5 bases outside the gene matches. CDR3 size: 15 residues. Germline V gene lookup returns CDR1 SGHVS and CDR2 FQNEAQ. The CDR3 here is CASSLPGLAVYEQYF. Written as DNA, the CDR3 is TGTGCCAGCAGCTTACCGGGACTAGCTGTCTACGAGCAGTACTTC.

The chain couples TRBV19 to TRBJ2-3; D call uncertain. The germline CDR1 and CDR2 sequences are LNHDA and SQIVND (reference sequence). This CDR3 is 15 amino acids long. V was cut by 6 bases and J by 1 base, with 14 bases left in between. The CDR3: CASSLTPPGTDTQYF. In DNA, the CDR3 is TGTGCCAGTAGCCTAACTCCCCCCGGCACAGATACGCAGTATTTT.

V and J are TRBV5-1 and TRBJ2-1; TRBD2 matches 13 bases. V trimming: 7 bases; J trimming: 6 bases; junction bases outside the gene matches: 7. Germline V CDR1 and CDR2: SGHRS, YFSETQ. CDR3 length equals 15 residues. CDR3 in amino acids: CASGARLAGGNEQFF. The CDR3 DNA is TGCGCCAGCGGGGCAAGACTAGCGGGAGGCAATGAGCAGTTCTTC.

J is TRBJ2-1 and V is TRBV18, with TRBD1 matching over 9 bases. CDR1 and CDR2 (germline): KGHSH, LQKENI. The trim removed 5 bases at V and 5 bases at J, leaving 10 bases unmatched. The CDR3 runs 16 residues. In DNA form, the CDR3 reads TGTGCCAGCTCATCTAACCGGGACAGGGACAACAATGAGCAGTTCTTC. It encodes CASSSNRDRDNNEQFF.

The count of this clone is one. The chain combines TRBV11-2 with TRBJ2-3, with D possibly matching TRBD1 (5 bases). The CDR3 has 14 residues. The ends were cut back, 6 bases at V and 1 base at J, with 11 bases in the middle. Germline V gene data show CDR1 as SGHAT and CDR2 as FQNNGV. The CDR3 bases are TGTGCCAGCAGTCCAATCAGGGGCACAGATACGCAGTATTTT. Translation gives CASSPIRGTDTQYF.

The rearrangement joins TRBV6-5 to TRBJ2-7; a possible D gene is TRBD1 (5 bases). CDR3 length: 13 amino acids. V lost 5 bases, J lost 7 bases, and 15 bases lay in between. Germline V gene lookup returns CDR1 MNHEY and CDR2 SVGAGI. CDR3 bases: TGTGCCAGCAGTCTCCGACAGTCCCCAGAGCAGTACTTC. Translation gives CASSLRQSPEQYF.

This chain uses TRBV5-1 with TRBJ1-1; the D is unclear. Trimming removed 0 bases from V and 10 bases from J, with 7 bases in between. The CDR3 sequence is 11 residues long. Germline lookup yields CDR1 SGHRS and CDR2 YFSETQ. Written as DNA, the CDR3 is TGCGCCAGCAGCTTGGGACAAGGAGCTTTCTTT. This translates into CASSLGQGAFF.

This chain's CDR3 is CASTPASGRAPYGYTF. CDR3 in DNA: TGTGCCAGTACCCCAGCCTCGGGCAGGGCTCCCTATGGCTACACCTTC. The chain has TRBV19 and TRBJ1-2; D perhaps matches TRBD1 (5 bases). With 7 bases removed from V and 4 bases from J, the gap between germline ends came to 22 bases. There are 16 residues in the CDR3. Germline assignment: CDR1 LNHDA and CDR2 SQIVND (reference sequence).

This sequence joins TRBV5-1 and TRBJ2-7, with TRBD2 identical over 16 bases. The CDR3 extends over 18 amino acids. The J segment lost 2 bases and the V segment lost 6 bases, leaving 11 bases of the junction unmatched. Germline V gene lookup returns CDR1 SGHRS and CDR2 YFSETQ. The CDR3 reads CASIATGLAGGPTYEQYF. As DNA, the CDR3 is TGCGCCAGCATCGCTACGGGACTAGCGGGAGGGCCCACCTACGAGCAGTACTTC.